The 4 T cell receptor beta chains given below trace back to one sample, sequenced in a study of molecular identifiers for immune sequencing clone quantification. TCRdb re-called the PCR reads with MiXCR, one entry per CDR3 protein. Altogether 490,000 or so distinct CDR3 sequences are present, about a fifth being singletons, with the ten largest covering around 0.84%. What was sequenced was naive CD8+ T cells from blood, with Jurkat cell RNA spiked in. The sample's subset: FACS-sorted CD8+CD4-CCR7+CD45RA+ naive T cells. The receptors stem from a human donor in good health. Some libraries in this study had Jurkat cell RNA spiked in.

As for this clonotype: With only one base between it and a far larger clone, this is likely a read error. Lacking the conserved final phenylalanine or tryptophan, this CDR3 likely reflects a read error. The chain is built from TRBV5-1 and TRBJ1-1; weak D call: TRBD1 (5 bases). Between the trimmed V and J ends, which lost 1 base and 3 bases, there was a span of 7 bases. CDR1 is SGHRS, CDR2 YFSETQ, per germline. The CDR3 consists of 13 residues. The CDR3 DNA follows: TGCGCCAGCAGCTTGCAGGGTTACACTGAAGCTTTCTCT. Translating it yields CASSLQGYTEAFS.

This clonotype occurred many times. This chain uses TRBV20-1 with TRBJ2-2; D possibly corresponds to TRBD1 (6 bases). The CDR3 has 16 residues. Germline V gives CDR1 DFQATT, CDR2 SNEGSKA (reference sequence). Trimming left V 2 bases short and J 0 bases short, with 13 bases between. The CDR3 DNA is TGCAGTGCTAGACCAGGACAGAAAGCGAACACCGGGGAGCTGTTTTTT. As protein: CSARPGQKANTGELFF.

This clonotype appeared many times. The rearrangement uses TRBV9 and TRBJ1-2, with TRBD1 matching over 9 bases. V gave up 8 bases and J gave up 4 bases; unmatched junction bases: 9. The length of the CDR3 is 14 residues. Germline lookup yields CDR1 SGDLS and CDR2 YYNGEE. CDR3 coding DNA: TGTGCCAGTCAGAGGGGACAGGGAGTCTATGGCTACACCTTC. Amino acids: CASQRGQGVYGYTF.

This clonotype showed up just a few times. The CDR3 DNA follows: TGCGCCAGCAGCATGGGACTAGCGGGGAGCACAGATACGCAGTATTTT. Its translation is CASSMGLAGSTDTQYF. The rearrangement joins TRBV4-3 to TRBJ2-3; TRBD2 aligns across 13 bases. Germline assignment: CDR1 LGHNA and CDR2 YSLEER. The CDR3 runs 16 residues. Germline trimming cut 5 bases from V and 0 bases from J; bases unmatched to any gene: 2.